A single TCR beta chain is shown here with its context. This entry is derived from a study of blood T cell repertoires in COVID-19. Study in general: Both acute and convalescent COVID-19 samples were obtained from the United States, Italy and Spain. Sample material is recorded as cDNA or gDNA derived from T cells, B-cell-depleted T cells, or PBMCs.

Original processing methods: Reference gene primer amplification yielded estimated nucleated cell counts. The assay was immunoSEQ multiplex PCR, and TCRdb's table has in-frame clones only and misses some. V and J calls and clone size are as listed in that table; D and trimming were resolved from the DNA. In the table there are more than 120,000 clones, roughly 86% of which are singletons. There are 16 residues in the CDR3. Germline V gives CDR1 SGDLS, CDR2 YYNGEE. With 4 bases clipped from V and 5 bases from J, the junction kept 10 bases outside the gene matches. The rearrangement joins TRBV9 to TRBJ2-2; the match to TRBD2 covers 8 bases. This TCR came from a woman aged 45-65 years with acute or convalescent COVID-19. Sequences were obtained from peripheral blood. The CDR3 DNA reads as TGTGCCAGCAGCTCCCGGGTAGCGGGAAAGACCGGGGAGCTGTTTTTT. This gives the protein CASSSRVAGKTGELFF.